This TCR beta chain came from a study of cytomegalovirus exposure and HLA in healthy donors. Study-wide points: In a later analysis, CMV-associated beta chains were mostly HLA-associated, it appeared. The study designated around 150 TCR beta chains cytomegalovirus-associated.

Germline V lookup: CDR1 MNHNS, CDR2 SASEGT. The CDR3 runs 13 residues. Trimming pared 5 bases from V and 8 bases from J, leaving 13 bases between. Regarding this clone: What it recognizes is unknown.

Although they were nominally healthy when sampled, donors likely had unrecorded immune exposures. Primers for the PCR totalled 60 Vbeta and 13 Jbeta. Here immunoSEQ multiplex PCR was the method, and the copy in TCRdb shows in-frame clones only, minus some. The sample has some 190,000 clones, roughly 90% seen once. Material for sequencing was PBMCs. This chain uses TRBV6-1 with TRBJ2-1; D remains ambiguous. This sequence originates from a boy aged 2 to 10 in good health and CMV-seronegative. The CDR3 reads CASSLSSADEQFF. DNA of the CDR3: TGTGCCAGCAGTTTATCGAGCGCGGATGAGCAGTTCTTC.